These 9 T cell receptor beta chains originate from one sample sequenced in a study of blood T cell repertoires in COVID-19. Measured with immunoSEQ multiplex PCR; TCRdb has only the in-frame clones, and not every one. The repertoire holds 55,000 to 90,000 clones, with approximately 90% as singletons. The specimen sequenced was peripheral blood. The source of these receptors is an older man with active COVID-19.

This clone was counted only a few times. The rearrangement uses TRBV28 and TRBJ1-5; possible D gene TRBD1, 5 bases. Germline CDR1 is MDHEN and CDR2 is SYDVKM. Trimming removed 2 bases from V and 7 bases from J, with 18 bases in between. The CDR3 contains 16 residues. CDR3 DNA sequence: TGTGCCAGCAGTTTAATTTGGGGCCAGGCGAGGCAGCCCCAGCATTTT. Encoded protein: CASSLIWGQARQPQHF. Using reference TRBV28 and TRBJ1-5 for the parts outside the CDR3, the full variable domain is DVKVTQSSRYLVKRTGEKVFLECVQDMDHENMFWYRQDPGLGLRLIYFSYDVKMKEKGDIPEGYSVSREKKERFSLILESASTNQTSMYLCASSLIWGQARQPQHFGDGTRLSIL.

This chain joins TRBV9 and TRBJ1-4; the D gene is possibly TRBD1 (6 bases). V lost 4 bases and J 4 bases, leaving 14 bases between the germline ends. This CDR3 contains 15 residues. Looked up from germline, CDR1 is SGDLS and CDR2 is YYNGEE. CDR3 region: CASSPKGGGNEKLFF. In nucleotides, the CDR3 is TGTGCCAGCAGCCCCAAAGGGGGGGGTAATGAAAAACTGTTTTTT.

The CDR3 coding sequence is TGTGCCAGCAGTGAATATGGGGGGGGACGTACCTACGAGCAGTACTTC. As protein: CASSEYGGGRTYEQYF. V gene TRBV25-1 combines with J gene TRBJ2-7; 7 nucleotides line up with TRBD2. In germline, CDR1 is MGHDK, CDR2 SYGVNS. With 0 bases clipped from V and 2 bases from J, the junction kept 7 bases outside the gene matches. The CDR3 runs 16 residues.

This clone has only a few counts. The V and J genes are TRBV27 and TRBJ1-6; TRBD1 agrees at 8 bases. This CDR3 contains 16 residues. Trimming cost V 3 bases and J 6 bases; bases outside gene matches: 7. CDR1 MNHEY and CDR2 SMNVEV come from the germline V gene (reference sequence). The CDR3 protein is CASSFGGQDSNSPLHF. CDR3 sequence (DNA): TGTGCCAGCAGTTTTGGGGGACAGGATTCTAATTCACCCCTCCACTTT.

The chain uses TRBV7-9 and TRBJ2-1, with 11 bases fitting TRBD1. The germline V gene has CDR1 SEHNR and CDR2 FQNEAQ (reference sequence). The CDR3 length is 15 residues. Trimming removed 5 bases from V and 12 bases from J; junction bases left unmatched: 12. CDR3: CASSAEGQGVVRQFF. For the CDR3, the DNA is TGTGCCAGCAGCGCCGAGGGACAGGGGGTGGTGCGGCAGTTCTTC.

The chain is built from TRBV18 and TRBJ2-6, with 11 positions matching TRBD1. The CDR3 runs 18 residues. Germline CDR1 is KGHSH and CDR2 is LQKENI. V lost 4 bases and J lost 0; bases outside the gene matches: 5. The CDR3 region has the DNA TGTGCCAGCTCACGGCAGGACAGGGGGCCCTCTGGGGCCAACGTCCTGACTTTC. It translates to CASSRQDRGPSGANVLTF.

The V and J genes are TRBV27 and TRBJ2-3; 8 nucleotides agree with TRBD2. The CDR3 loop spans 14 amino acids. The V gene end was trimmed by 5 bases and the J gene end by 4 bases; junction bases not matched to a gene: 5. The germline CDR1 and CDR2 sequences are MNHEY and SMNVEV (reference sequence). The CDR3 coding sequence is TGTGCCAGCAGTCTAGGGACTAGGGCAGATACGCAGTATTTT. It specifies CASSLGTRADTQYF.

J is TRBJ2-3 and V is TRBV7-3, with D perhaps TRBD2 (7 bases). Trimming stripped 2 bases from V and 2 bases from J, with 8 bases between. This CDR3 contains 14 residues. The V gene's germline CDR1 is SGHTA and CDR2 FQGTGA. The CDR3 loop is CASSLGGATDTQYF. The DNA for the CDR3 is TGTGCCAGCAGCTTAGGGGGGGCCACAGATACGCAGTATTTT.

The chain has TRBV5-1 and TRBJ2-1, with D hard to call. The CDR3 sequence is 12 residues long. Germline loops: CDR1 SGHRS, CDR2 YFSETQ. Trimming removed 1 base at V and 12 bases at J, with 11 bases between. The CDR3 region has the DNA TGCGCCAGCAGCTTGCTCAGCTCGGGGCAGTTCTTC. Encoded protein: CASSLLSSGQFF.